The rows below give T cell receptor beta chains drawn from one sample of a study of T cell responses to AZD1222 COVID-19 vaccine. Only in-frame clones appear in the TCRdb table, and some are missing; sequencing was by immunoSEQ multiplex PCR. The sample yields some 100,000 clones, 70% to 90% seen once. The source was peripheral blood, collected 28 days after the second AZD1222 dose. These receptors originate from an adult who received the AZD1222 COVID-19 vaccine. Each CDR3 is given with its conserved first and last residue. A D gene is named only where the DNA matches it firmly. Clone size, where shown, is once, few, many, or a class for clones that have expanded.

J | V | size | D | DNA | CDR3
TRBJ2-7 | TRBV6-5 | NA | TRBD1 | TGTGCCAGCAGGGGTGCGCAGGGGGACGAGCAGTACTTC | CASRGAQGDEQYF
TRBJ1-1 | TRBV7-6 | few | NA | TGTGCCAGCAGCTTAGCCCACACCAACACTGAAGCTTTCTTT | CASSLAHTNTEAFF
TRBJ1-6 | TRBV2 | once | NA | TGTGCCAGCAGTGAAGCGTTACAGGGCAGCTCACCCCTCCACTTT | CASSEALQGSSPLHF
TRBJ1-6 | TRBV5-1 | NA | TRBD1 | TGCGCCAGCAGCGCTGGACAGGGGCTTTCTTCACCCCTCCACTTT | CASSAGQGLSSPLHF
TRBJ2-1 | TRBV5-5 | once | NA | TGTGCCAGCAGCTTTATCCCTATAGATGAGCAGTTCTTC | CASSFIPIDEQFF
TRBJ2-7 | TRBV6-2/TRBV6-3 | NA | NA | TGTGCCAGCAACCCGGACAGGGAGGGCTACGAGCAGTACTTC | CASNPDREGYEQYF
TRBJ1-1 | TRBV7-2 | NA | NA | TGTGCCAGCAGCCTGGCGGGGCAGGGGACTGAAGCTTTCTTT | CASSLAGQGTEAFF
TRBJ2-5 | TRBV7-2 | NA | NA | TGTGTCAGCAGCCTAAGTAGTCGGGAGACCCAGTACTTC | CVSSLSSRETQYF
TRBJ1-2 | TRBV5-6 | NA | TRBD1 | TGTGCCAGCAGCCCTGGACAGGGGGCTCTGGTCTATGGCTACACCTTC | CASSPGQGALVYGYTF
TRBJ1-1 | TRBV5-1 | once | NA | TGCGCCAGCAGCAGTACACAGGGATTTGGAACTGAAGCTTTCTTT | CASSSTQGFGTEAFF
TRBJ2-7 | TRBV5-1 | NA | TRBD1 | TGCGCCAGCAGCTTGGGCGGGACAGGCTCCTACGAGCAGTACTTC | CASSLGGTGSYEQYF
TRBJ1-6 | TRBV25-1 | NA | TRBD1 | TGTGCCGGAAGAGGGGGACAGGGGCTTACTTCACCCCTCCACTTT | CAGRGGQGLTSPLHF
TRBJ2-7 | TRBV7-7 | NA | TRBD1 | TGTGCCAGCAGCAGGGGACAGGGGGCTTACGAGCAGTACTTC | CASSRGQGAYEQYF
TRBJ2-4 | TRBV5-1 | few | NA | TGCGCCAGCAGCTTATCCCCAGGTCGAGTGAACATTCAGTACTTC | CASSLSPGRVNIQYF
TRBJ2-2 | TRBV3-1/TRBV3-2 | NA | NA | TGTGCCAGCAGCGCCGCGGTACACTTGCAGACATGGAACACCGGGGAGCTGTTTTTT | CASSAAVHLQTWNTGELFF
TRBJ1-2 | TRBV7-2 | NA | NA | TGTGCCAGCAGCTCCTATCACGCTAACTATGGCTACACCTTC | CASSSYHANYGYTF
TRBJ2-7 | TRBV29-1 | NA | NA | TGCAGCGTCGCGGACTGGAACCCCTACGAGCAGTACTTC | CSVADWNPYEQYF
TRBJ1-1 | TRBV6-2/TRBV6-3 | NA | NA | TGTGCCAGCAGTTATTGGTCCCTAGGGAACACTGAAGCTTTCTTT | CASSYWSLGNTEAFF
TRBJ1-2 | TRBV2 | NA | NA | TGTGCCAGCAGTGAACGGCCAGTGTCTTTAGGCTACACCTTC | CASSERPVSLGYTF
TRBJ1-1 | TRBV19 | NA | NA | TGTGCCAGCCTAAGGACAAGGATGAACACTGAAGCTTTCTTT | CASLRTRMNTEAFF
TRBJ2-7 | TRBV2 | NA | NA | TGTGCCAGCAGTGATCGGCTAGCATACGAGCAGTACTTC | CASSDRLAYEQYF
TRBJ1-1 | TRBV6-5 | NA | NA | TGTGCCAGCAGTTACTCGAGGATGTTGAACACTGAAGCTTTCTTT | CASSYSRMLNTEAFF
TRBJ2-1 | TRBV5-1 | NA | TRBD1 | TGCGCCAGCTCCCCCGGGACAGGGGTAGGCAATGAGCAGTTCTTC | CASSPGTGVGNEQFF
TRBJ1-2 | TRBV4-1 | NA | NA | TGCGCCAGCAGCCAAGTTGGAGCGGTTAATGACTATGGCTACACCTTC | CASSQVGAVNDYGYTF
TRBJ2-7 | TRBV18 | NA | NA | TGTGCCAGCTCACAAACGGAAGTCGAGCAGTACTTC | CASSQTEVEQYF
TRBJ2-1 | TRBV30 | NA | TRBD1 | TGTGCCTGGAGTCCTACAGGGGCCAATGAGCAGTTCTTC | CAWSPTGANEQFF
TRBJ1-2 | TRBV7-3 | NA | NA | TGTGCCAGCAGCTTAAAGAGATTGTCCGGCTACACCTTC | CASSLKRLSGYTF
TRBJ1-2 | TRBV5-4 | NA | NA | TGTGCCAGCAGCTTTGGAATGGTTTCTGGCTACACCTTC | CASSFGMVSGYTF
TRBJ1-2 | TRBV13 | NA | NA | TGTGCCAGCAGCTTAAAGGGAAGGAGCTATGGCTACACCTTC | CASSLKGRSYGYTF
TRBJ2-1 | TRBV18 | NA | TRBD1 | TGTGCCAGCTCACCAACCCCCGGGACAGGGTCCTACAATGAGCAGTTCTTC | CASSPTPGTGSYNEQFF
TRBJ2-5 | TRBV7-2 | NA | TRBD2 | TGTGCCAGCAGCCGGGGACTAGCGGGGGGGTGGACGGAGAAGACCCAGTACTTC | CASSRGLAGGWTEKTQYF
TRBJ2-5 | TRBV28 | NA | TRBD1 | TGTGCCAGCAGCCCCACCGGGACAGGGGTCCAAGAGACCCAGTACTTC | CASSPTGTGVQETQYF
TRBJ1-2 | TRBV4-1 | NA | NA | TGCGCCAGCAGCCAATGGGCGGGGGGTAGAGATGGCTACACCTTC | CASSQWAGGRDGYTF
TRBJ2-7 | TRBV7-6 | NA | TRBD1 | TGTGCCAGCAGCTTAACGGGTCAGGGGGCCGGGGAGCAGTACTTC | CASSLTGQGAGEQYF
TRBJ2-5 | TRBV4-2 | many | TRBD2 | TGTGCCAGCAGCCAAGACCCGGGGGGAGGAGAGACCCAGTACTTC | CASSQDPGGGETQYF
TRBJ1-1 | TRBV7-2 | NA | NA | TGTGCCAGCAGCTTAGAGGGGGGGCTTACTGAAGCTTTCTTT | CASSLEGGLTEAFF
TRBJ2-7 | TRBV7-9 | NA | NA | TGTGCCAGCAGCTTAGAGAGCTACGAGCAGTACTTC | CASSLESYEQYF
TRBJ1-3 | TRBV3-1/TRBV3-2 | NA | NA | TGTGCCAGCAGCGCCCGGGAGGGGCAGATCTCTGGAAACACCATATATTTT | CASSAREGQISGNTIYF
TRBJ1-5 | TRBV19 | many | NA | TGTGCCAGTAGTATGAGTGCGGTTGGTGGTCAGCCCCAGCATTTT | CASSMSAVGGQPQHF
TRBJ2-2 | TRBV2 | NA | NA | TGTGCCAGCAGTTGGGACGGCGGCTCCGGGGAGCTGTTTTTT | CASSWDGGSGELFF
TRBJ2-7 | TRBV7-2 | NA | NA | TGTGCCAGCAGCTTAGTCCAGGGTTTGGGGGAGCAGTACTTC | CASSLVQGLGEQYF
TRBJ2-1 | TRBV3-1/TRBV3-2 | NA | NA | TGTGCCAGCAGCCAAACCCCGGTATGGTATGAGCAGTTCTTC | CASSQTPVWYEQFF